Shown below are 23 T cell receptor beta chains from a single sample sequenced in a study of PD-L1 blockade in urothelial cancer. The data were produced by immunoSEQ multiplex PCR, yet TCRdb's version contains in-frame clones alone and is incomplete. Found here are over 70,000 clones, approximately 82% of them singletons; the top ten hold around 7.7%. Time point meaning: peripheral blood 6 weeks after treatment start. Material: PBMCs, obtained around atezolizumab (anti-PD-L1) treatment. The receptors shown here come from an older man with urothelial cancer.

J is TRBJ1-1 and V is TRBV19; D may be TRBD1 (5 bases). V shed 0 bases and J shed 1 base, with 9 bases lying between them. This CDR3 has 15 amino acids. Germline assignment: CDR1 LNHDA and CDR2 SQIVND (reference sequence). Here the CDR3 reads CASSIDRQGNTEAFF. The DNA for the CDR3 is TGTGCCAGTAGTATAGATCGGCAGGGGAACACTGAAGCTTTCTTT.

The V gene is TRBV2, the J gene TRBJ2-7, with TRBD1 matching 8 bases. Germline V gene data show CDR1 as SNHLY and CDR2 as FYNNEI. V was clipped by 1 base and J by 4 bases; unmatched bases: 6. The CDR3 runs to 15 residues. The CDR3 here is CASSEGQGYIYEQYF. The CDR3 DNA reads TGTGCCAGCAGTGAAGGACAGGGGTACATTTACGAGCAGTACTTC.

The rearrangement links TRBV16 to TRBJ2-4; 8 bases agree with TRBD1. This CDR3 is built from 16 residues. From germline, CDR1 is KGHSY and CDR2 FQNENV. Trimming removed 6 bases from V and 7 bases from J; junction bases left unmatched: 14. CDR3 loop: CASSAGQGGLGNIQYF. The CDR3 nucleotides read TGTGCCAGCAGTGCAGGACAGGGAGGACTGGGGAACATTCAGTACTTC.

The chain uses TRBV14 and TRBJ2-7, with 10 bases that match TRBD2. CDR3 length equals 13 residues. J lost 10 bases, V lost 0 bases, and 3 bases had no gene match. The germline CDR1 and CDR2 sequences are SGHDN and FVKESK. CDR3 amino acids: CASSQDLAGVQYF. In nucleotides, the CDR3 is TGTGCCAGCAGCCAAGATCTAGCGGGAGTCCAGTACTTC.

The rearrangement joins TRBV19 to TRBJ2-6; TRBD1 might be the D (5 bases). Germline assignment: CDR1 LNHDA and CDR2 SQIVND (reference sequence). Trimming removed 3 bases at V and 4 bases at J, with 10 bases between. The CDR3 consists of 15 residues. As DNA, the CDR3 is TGTGCCAGTAGTATCTCCAGGGCAGGGGCCAACGTCCTGACTTTC. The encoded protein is CASSISRAGANVLTF.

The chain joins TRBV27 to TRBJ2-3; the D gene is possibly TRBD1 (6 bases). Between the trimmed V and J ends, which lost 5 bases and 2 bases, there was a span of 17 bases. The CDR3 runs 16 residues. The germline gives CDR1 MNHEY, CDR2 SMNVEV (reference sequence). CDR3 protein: CASSPQGTFSTDTQYF. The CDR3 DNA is TGTGCCAGCAGTCCCCAAGGGACATTTTCCACAGATACGCAGTATTTT.

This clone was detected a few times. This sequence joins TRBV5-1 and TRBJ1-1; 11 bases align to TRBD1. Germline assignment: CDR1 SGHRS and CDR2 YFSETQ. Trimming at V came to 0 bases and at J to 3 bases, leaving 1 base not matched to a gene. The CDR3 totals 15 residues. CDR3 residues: CASSLGTGGYTEAFF. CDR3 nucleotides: TGCGCCAGCAGCTTGGGGACAGGGGGCTACACTGAAGCTTTCTTT.

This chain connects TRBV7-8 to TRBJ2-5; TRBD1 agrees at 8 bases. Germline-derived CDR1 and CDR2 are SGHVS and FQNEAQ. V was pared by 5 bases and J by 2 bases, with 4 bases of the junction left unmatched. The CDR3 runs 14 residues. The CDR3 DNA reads TGTGCCAGCAGCACGAACAGGGGGCAAGAGACCCAGTACTTC. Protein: CASSTNRGQETQYF.

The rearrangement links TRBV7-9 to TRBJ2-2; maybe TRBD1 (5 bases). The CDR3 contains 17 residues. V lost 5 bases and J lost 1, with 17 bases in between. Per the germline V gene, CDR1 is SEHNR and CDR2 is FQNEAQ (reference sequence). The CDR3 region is CASSQFFMTENTGELFF. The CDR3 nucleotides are TGTGCCAGCAGCCAGTTTTTTATGACAGAGAACACCGGGGAGCTGTTTTTT.

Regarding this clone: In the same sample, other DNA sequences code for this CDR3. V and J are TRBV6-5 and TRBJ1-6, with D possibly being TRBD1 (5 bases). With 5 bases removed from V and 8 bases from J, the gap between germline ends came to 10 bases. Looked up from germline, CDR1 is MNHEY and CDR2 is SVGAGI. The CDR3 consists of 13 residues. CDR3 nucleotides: TGTGCCAGCAGTCGACAGACCCATTCACCCCTCCACTTT. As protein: CASSRQTHSPLHF.

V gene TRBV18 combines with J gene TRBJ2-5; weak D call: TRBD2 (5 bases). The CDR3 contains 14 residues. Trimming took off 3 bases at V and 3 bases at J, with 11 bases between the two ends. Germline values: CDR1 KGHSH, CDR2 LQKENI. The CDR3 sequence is CASSPVSGKETQYF. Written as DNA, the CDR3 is TGTGCCAGCTCACCCGTCAGCGGCAAAGAGACCCAGTACTTC.

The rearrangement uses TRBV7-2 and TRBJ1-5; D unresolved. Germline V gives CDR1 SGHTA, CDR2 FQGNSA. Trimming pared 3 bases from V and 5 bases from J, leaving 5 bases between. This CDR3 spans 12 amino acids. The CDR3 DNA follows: TGTGCCAGCAGCTTTACTGATCAGCCCCAGCATTTT. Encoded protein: CASSFTDQPQHF.

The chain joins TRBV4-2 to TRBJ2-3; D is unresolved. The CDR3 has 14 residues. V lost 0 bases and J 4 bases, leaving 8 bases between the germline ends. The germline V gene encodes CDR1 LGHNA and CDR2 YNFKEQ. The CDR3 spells CASSQEVEADTQYF. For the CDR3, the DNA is TGTGCCAGCAGCCAAGAGGTAGAGGCAGATACGCAGTATTTT.

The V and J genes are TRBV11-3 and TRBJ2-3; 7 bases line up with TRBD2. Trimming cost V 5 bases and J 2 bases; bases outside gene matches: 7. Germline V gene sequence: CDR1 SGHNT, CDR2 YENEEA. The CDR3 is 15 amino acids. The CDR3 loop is CASSPSREDTDTQYF. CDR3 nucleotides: TGTGCCAGCAGCCCCTCCCGGGAGGACACAGATACGCAGTATTTT.

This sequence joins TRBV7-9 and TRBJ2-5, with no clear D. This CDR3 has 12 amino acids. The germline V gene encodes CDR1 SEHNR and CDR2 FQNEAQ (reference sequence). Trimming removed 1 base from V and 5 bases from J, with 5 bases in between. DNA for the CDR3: TGTGCCAGCAGCTTAGTGGAGGAGACCCAGTACTTC. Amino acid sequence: CASSLVEETQYF.

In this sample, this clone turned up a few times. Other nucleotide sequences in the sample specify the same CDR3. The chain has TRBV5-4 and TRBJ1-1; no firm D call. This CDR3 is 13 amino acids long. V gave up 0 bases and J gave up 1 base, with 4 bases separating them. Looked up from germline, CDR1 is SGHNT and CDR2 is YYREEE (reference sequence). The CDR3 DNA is TGTGCCAGCAGCTTGGCCGGGAACACTGAAGCTTTCTTT. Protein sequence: CASSLAGNTEAFF.

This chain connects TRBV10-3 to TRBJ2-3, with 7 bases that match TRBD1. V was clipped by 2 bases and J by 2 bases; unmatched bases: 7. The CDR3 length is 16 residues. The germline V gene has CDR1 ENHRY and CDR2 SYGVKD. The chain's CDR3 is CAISETTGRNTDTQYF. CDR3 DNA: TGTGCCATCAGTGAGACGACAGGGCGGAACACAGATACGCAGTATTTT.

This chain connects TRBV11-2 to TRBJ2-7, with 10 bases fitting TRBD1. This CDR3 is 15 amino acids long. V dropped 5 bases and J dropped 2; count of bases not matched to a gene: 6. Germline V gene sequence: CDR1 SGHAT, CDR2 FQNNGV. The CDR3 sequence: CASSPDRGITYEQYF. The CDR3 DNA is TGTGCCAGCAGCCCGGACAGGGGGATTACCTACGAGCAGTACTTC. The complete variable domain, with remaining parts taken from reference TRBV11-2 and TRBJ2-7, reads EAGVAQSPRYKIIEKRQSVAFWCNPISGHATLYWYQQILGQGPKLLIQFQNNGVVDDSQLPKDRFSAERLKGVDSTLKIQPAKLEDSAVYLCASSPDRGITYEQYFGPGTRLTVT.

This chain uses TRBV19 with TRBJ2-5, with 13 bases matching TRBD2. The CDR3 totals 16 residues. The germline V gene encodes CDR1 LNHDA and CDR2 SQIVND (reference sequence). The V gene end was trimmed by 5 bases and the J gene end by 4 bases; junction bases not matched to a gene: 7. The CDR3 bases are TGTGCCAGTAGTCCCCGACTAGCGGGGGGTTTAGAGACCCAGTACTTC. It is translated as CASSPRLAGGLETQYF. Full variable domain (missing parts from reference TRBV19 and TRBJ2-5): DGGITQSPKYLFRKEGQNVTLSCEQNLNHDAMYWYRQDPGQGLRLIYYSQIVNDFQKGDIAEGYSVSREKKESFPLTVTSAQKNPTAFYLCASSPRLAGGLETQYFGPGTRLLVL.

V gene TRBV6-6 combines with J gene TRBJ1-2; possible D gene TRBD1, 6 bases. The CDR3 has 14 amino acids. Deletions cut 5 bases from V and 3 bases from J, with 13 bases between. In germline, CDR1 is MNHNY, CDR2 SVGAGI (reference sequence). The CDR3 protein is CASSLTGRDYGYTF. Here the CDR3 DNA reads TGTGCCAGCAGTCTAACAGGGCGGGACTATGGCTACACCTTC.

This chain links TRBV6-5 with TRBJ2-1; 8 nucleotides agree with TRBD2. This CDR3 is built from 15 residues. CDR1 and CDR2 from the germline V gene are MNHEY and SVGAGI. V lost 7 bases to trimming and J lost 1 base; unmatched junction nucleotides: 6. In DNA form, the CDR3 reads TGTGCCAGCATCGGGCGCGGGAGGTCCTACAATGAGCAGTTCTTC. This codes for CASIGRGRSYNEQFF.

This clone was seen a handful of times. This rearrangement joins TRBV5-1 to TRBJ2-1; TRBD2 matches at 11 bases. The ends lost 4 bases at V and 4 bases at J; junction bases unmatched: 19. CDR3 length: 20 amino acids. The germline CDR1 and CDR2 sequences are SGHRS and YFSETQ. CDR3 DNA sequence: TGCGCCAGCAGCCCCCCAGTGGGGACTAGCGGATCTATGGATTACAATGAGCAGTTCTTC. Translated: CASSPPVGTSGSMDYNEQFF.

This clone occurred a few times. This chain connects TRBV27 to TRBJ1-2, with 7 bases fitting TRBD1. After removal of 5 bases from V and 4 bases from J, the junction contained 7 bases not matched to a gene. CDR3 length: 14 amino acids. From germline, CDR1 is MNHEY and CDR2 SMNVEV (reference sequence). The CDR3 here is CASSPTGTSYGYTF. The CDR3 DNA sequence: TGTGCCAGCAGTCCGACAGGGACGAGCTATGGCTACACCTTC.